The clone carrying this T cell receptor beta chain appeared many times. This specimen belongs to a study of human T cells and chemical hapten exposure. MiXCR, run by TCRdb on the RACE reads, gives a single entry per CDR3 protein. The sample holds about 76,000 distinct CDR3 sequences, 10% to 15% seen once. The sample's time point: patch test 3, about 24 weeks after DPC sensitization. As for treatment: therapeutic diphenylcyclopropenone sensitization with weekly scalp DPC. Germline lookup yields CDR1 SGHNT and CDR2 YYREEE (reference sequence). CDR3 length equals 15 residues. V lost 3 bases and J 0 bases, leaving 13 bases between the germline ends.

The sample consisted of whole blood, taken in connection with sensitization to the hapten diphenylcyclopropenone (DPC). V and J are TRBV5-4 and TRBJ2-7; a possible D gene is TRBD1 (6 bases). This sequence originates from a woman aged 45 to 65 with alopecia areata. Some clones in this sample may be carry-over from other donors' samples. The CDR3 region is CASSSGDKVSYEQYF. CDR3 in DNA: TGTGCCAGCAGCTCAGGGGACAAGGTCTCCTACGAGCAGTACTTC.